The 20 T cell receptor beta chains given below trace back to one sample, sequenced in a study of shared clonotypes between healthy human individuals. Terminally differentiated effector memory CD45RA+ cells were left out of the naive CD8 fraction, which was CD45RO-negative and positively selected for CCR7. Here immunoSEQ multiplex PCR was the method, and the copy in TCRdb shows in-frame clones only, minus some. Among millions of clones listed, around 96% were seen once. The sequencing input was naive CD8+ T cells sorted from blood. The receptors derive from a man aged 18 to 29 in good health.

V usage is TRBV10-3 and J usage is TRBJ2-5; TRBD1 aligns across 8 bases. This CDR3 region has 15 residues. J lost 3 bases, V lost 2 bases, and 5 bases had no gene match. Germline-derived CDR1 and CDR2 are ENHRY and SYGVKD. The CDR3 reads CAISEPLTGEETQYF. The DNA for the CDR3 is TGTGCCATCAGTGAGCCTTTGACAGGGGAAGAGACCCAGTACTTC.

The chain carries TRBV19 and TRBJ1-5, with unresolved D. CDR1 is LNHDA, CDR2 SQIVND, per germline (reference sequence). Trimming stripped 0 bases from V and 3 bases from J, with 12 bases between. The CDR3 is made up of 16 amino acids. CDR3 in amino acids: CASSIEDASINQPQHF. CDR3 in DNA: TGTGCCAGTAGTATAGAAGACGCCTCAATCAATCAGCCCCAGCATTTT.

The chain recombines TRBV11-2 with TRBJ2-7; D might be TRBD2 (5 bases). Germline values: CDR1 SGHAT, CDR2 FQNNGV. There are 12 residues in the CDR3. V was trimmed by 8 bases and J by 3 bases, leaving 11 bases between them. Here the CDR3 DNA reads TGTGCCAGCGAGGACGGAGGCTACGAGCAGTACTTC. It yields the protein CASEDGGYEQYF. The variable domain in full, completed from reference TRBV11-2 and TRBJ2-7, reads EAGVAQSPRYKIIEKRQSVAFWCNPISGHATLYWYQQILGQGPKLLIQFQNNGVVDDSQLPKDRFSAERLKGVDSTLKIQPAKLEDSAVYLCASEDGGYEQYFGPGTRLTVT.

This rearrangement joins TRBV19 to TRBJ1-3, with 10 positions matching TRBD1. The germline gives CDR1 LNHDA, CDR2 SQIVND (reference sequence). V was pared by 4 bases and J by 0 bases, with 6 bases of the junction left unmatched. This CDR3 region has 17 residues. The CDR3 nucleotides read TGTGCCAGTAGTACCGGACAGGGGGAAGGCTCTGGAAACACCATATATTTT. As protein: CASSTGQGEGSGNTIYF.

This clone turned up a few times. The V call is TRBV30, the J call TRBJ1-2; D call uncertain. CDR1 and CDR2 (germline): GTSNPN, SVGIG (reference sequence). Deletions cut 2 bases from V and 5 bases from J, with 12 bases between. The CDR3 is made up of 13 amino acids. CDR3 sequence (DNA): TGTGCCTGGAGTTCAGGCTCGGGGTATGGCTACACCTTC. This gives the protein CAWSSGSGYGYTF.

On this clone itself: The same CDR3 also results from other DNA sequences found in this sample. The chain couples TRBV2 to TRBJ2-7, with a tentative D call TRBD2 (5 bases). The CDR3 is 10 residues long. Per the germline V gene, CDR1 is SNHLY and CDR2 is FYNNEI. V gave up 8 bases and J gave up 4 bases, with 6 bases separating them. The CDR3 DNA is TGTGCCAGCTCGGGATACGAGCAGTACTTC. Translating it yields CASSGYEQYF.

This rearrangement joins TRBV2 to TRBJ2-7; D unresolved. CDR1 is SNHLY, CDR2 FYNNEI, per germline. Deletions cut 3 bases from V and 0 bases from J, with 9 bases between. The CDR3 contains 14 residues. CDR3 residues: CASSDPFTSYEQYF. For the CDR3, the DNA is TGTGCCAGCAGTGACCCCTTTACCTCCTACGAGCAGTACTTC.

The V and J genes are TRBV29-1 and TRBJ2-2, with a weak D call TRBD1 (6 bases). The CDR3 extends over 15 amino acids. V lost 7 bases and J 0 bases, leaving 15 bases between the germline ends. Germline assignment: CDR1 SQVTM and CDR2 ANQGSEA. The CDR3 bases are TGCAGCGGCTCTGAAAGGGGGACGAACACCGGGGAGCTGTTTTTT. This sequence encodes CSGSERGTNTGELFF.

As regards this clone: The sample has other DNA sequences that encode this CDR3 too. The chain uses TRBV19 and TRBJ2-7; D is undetermined. The V end lost 0 bases, the J end lost 2 bases, and 8 bases lay between the germline ends. The length of the CDR3 is 14 residues. Per germline, CDR1 LNHDA and CDR2 SQIVND (reference sequence). The CDR3 protein is CASSIDEETYEQYF. The DNA for the CDR3 is TGTGCCAGTAGTATAGACGAAGAAACCTACGAGCAGTACTTC.

The chain combines TRBV7-2 with TRBJ1-2; 7 bases map to TRBD1. The junction had 8 bases not matched to a gene; V was cut back by 1 base and J by 6 bases. The CDR3 totals 15 residues. Germline CDR1 reads SGHTA; CDR2 reads FQGNSA. The CDR3 DNA reads as TGTGCCAGCAGCTTAGAGGGGACAGCTTACCATGGCTACACCTTC. This gives the protein CASSLEGTAYHGYTF.

V is TRBV6-1 and J is TRBJ1-5, with D unresolved. The CDR3 is made up of 15 amino acids. From germline, CDR1 is MNHNS and CDR2 SASEGT. Between the trimmed V and J ends, which lost 9 bases and 2 bases, there was a span of 17 bases. The chain's CDR3 is CARIREYWGNQPQHF. In DNA form, the CDR3 reads TGTGCCAGGATACGTGAGTATTGGGGCAATCAGCCCCAGCATTTT.

The chain links TRBV13 to TRBJ2-5; D ambiguous. Germline CDR1 and CDR2: PRHDT and FYEKMQ (reference sequence). The CDR3 extends over 16 amino acids. Trimming stripped 2 bases from V and 7 bases from J, with 20 bases between. Here the CDR3 DNA reads TGTGCCAGCAGCTTAAGGGATAGCACGGATATCGGGACCCAGTACTTC. It encodes CASSLRDSTDIGTQYF.

The chain uses TRBV27 and TRBJ2-7, with 9 positions matching TRBD1. Germline V gives CDR1 MNHEY, CDR2 SMNVEV (reference sequence). The ends lost 2 bases at V and 7 bases at J; junction bases unmatched: 9. The CDR3 is 15 amino acids. The CDR3 loop is CASSLDGTGYLEQYF. DNA for the CDR3: TGTGCCAGCAGTTTAGATGGGACAGGGTACCTGGAGCAGTACTTC.

The genes are TRBV5-1 and TRBJ2-5, with D perhaps TRBD1 or TRBD2 (5 bases each). The CDR3 loop spans 15 amino acids. CDR1 SGHRS and CDR2 YFSETQ come from the germline V gene. V was clipped by 3 bases and J by 3 bases, with 15 bases between them. In nucleotides, the CDR3 is TGCGCCAGCAGCTCTCCAGTGATGGGGGAAGAGACCCAGTACTTC. Amino acid sequence: CASSSPVMGEETQYF.

The genes are TRBV28 and TRBJ1-6; D gene ambiguous. Per the germline V gene, CDR1 is MDHEN and CDR2 is SYDVKM. V lost 3 bases to trimming and J lost 0 bases, with 6 bases between them. There are 15 residues in the CDR3. CDR3 in amino acids: CASSFGNSYNSPLHF. DNA for the CDR3: TGTGCCAGCAGTTTTGGTAACTCCTATAATTCACCCCTCCACTTT. The full variable domain, in which reference TRBV28 and TRBJ1-6 provide the parts outside the CDR3, is DVKVTQSSRYLVKRTGEKVFLECVQDMDHENMFWYRQDPGLGLRLIYFSYDVKMKEKGDIPEGYSVSREKKERFSLILESASTNQTSMYLCASSFGNSYNSPLHFGNGTRLTVT.

The rearrangement uses TRBV18 and TRBJ2-1; 11 nucleotides agree with TRBD2. Germline V gene data show CDR1 as KGHSH and CDR2 as LQKENI. The CDR3 runs to 15 residues. V trimming: 6 bases; J trimming: 4 bases; junction bases outside the gene matches: 5. This CDR3 reads CASSLLAGGYNEQFF. The CDR3 DNA is TGTGCCAGCTCTCTTCTAGCGGGAGGATACAATGAGCAGTTCTTC.

This chain connects TRBV4-1 to TRBJ1-6; perhaps TRBD1 as D (5 bases). V was clipped by 8 bases and J by 19 bases, with 24 bases between them. CDR3 length: 13 residues. CDR1 is MGHRA and CDR2 is YSYEKL in the germline V gene. DNA of the CDR3: TGCGCCAGCGGGCGGGAAGGGACGGATCGGGTGCACTTT. Residues: CASGREGTDRVHF.

The chain carries TRBV2 and TRBJ2-3; 7 bases match TRBD1. Trimming at V came to 7 bases and at J to 2 bases, leaving 6 bases not matched to a gene. The CDR3 length is 14 residues. The germline gives CDR1 SNHLY, CDR2 FYNNEI. CDR3 region: CASNPTGATDTQYF. The CDR3 bases are TGTGCCAGCAACCCAACAGGGGCCACAGATACGCAGTATTTT.

The CDR3 spells CASSGKGGADTQYF. The CDR3 DNA is TGTGCCAGCAGCGGAAAAGGAGGGGCAGATACGCAGTATTTT. The chain combines TRBV13 with TRBJ2-3; TRBD2 is a possible D gene (6 bases). Germline V gives CDR1 PRHDT, CDR2 FYEKMQ (reference sequence). V lost 5 bases to trimming and J lost 4 bases, with 13 bases between them. CDR3 size: 14 residues.

CDR3 region: CASSPLSLGPTDTQYF. The DNA for the CDR3 is TGTGCCAGCAGTCCCCTGAGCTTAGGTCCCACAGATACGCAGTATTTT. The V gene is TRBV27, the J gene TRBJ2-3; D not resolved. The CDR3 runs to 16 residues. Germline V gene data show CDR1 as MNHEY and CDR2 as SMNVEV (reference sequence). Between the trimmed V and J ends, which lost 5 bases and 2 bases, there was a span of 17 bases.